One sample yielded the 6 T cell receptor beta chains listed below, sequenced in a study of Ad26.COV2.S vaccination and SARS-CoV-2 variants. Data came from immunoSEQ multiplex PCR; TCRdb stores just in-frame clones and leaves some out. The sample contains about 480,000 clones, around nine tenths of which appear only once. Specified treatment: roughly 19 received Ad26.COV2.S at low or high dose, single or two shots; several received placebo; per-sample allocation not given. Day 63 after the first vaccine or placebo injection was the time point for sampling. The source was peripheral blood, collected in a trial of Ad26.COV2.S vaccine versus placebo. The receptors come from a person aged 18 to 65 who received the Ad26.COV2.S COVID-19 vaccine or a placebo.

The chain employs TRBV6-6 and TRBJ2-7; 13 positions match TRBD2. V shed 7 bases and J 6 bases; nucleotides not matched to a gene: 9. Germline loops: CDR1 MNHNY, CDR2 SVGAGI (reference sequence). The CDR3 runs to 15 residues. This CDR3 is CASTPPGLAGVEQYF. DNA of the CDR3: TGTGCCAGCACACCTCCCGGACTAGCGGGAGTCGAGCAGTACTTC.

The genes are TRBV4-2 and TRBJ2-7, with 12 bases that match TRBD1. Germline V gene lookup returns CDR1 LGHNA and CDR2 YNFKEQ. CDR3 length: 16 amino acids. V dropped 2 bases and J dropped 2; count of bases not matched to a gene: 4. CDR3 in DNA: TGTGCCAGCAGCCAACCGGGGACAGGGGGCGCCTACGAGCAGTACTTC. Translating it yields CASSQPGTGGAYEQYF.

J is TRBJ2-7 and V is TRBV7-2; either TRBD1 or TRBD2 may supply D (6 bases each). The germline V gene has CDR1 SGHTA and CDR2 FQGNSA. Trimming removed 3 bases at V and 0 bases at J, with 15 bases between. This CDR3 has 16 residues. DNA of the CDR3: TGTGCCAGCAGCTTCAGTGGAGGAGGGGGCTCCTACGAGCAGTACTTC. It specifies CASSFSGGGGSYEQYF.

The V and J genes are TRBV25-1 and TRBJ1-4, with D uncertain. Trimming took off 2 bases at V and 7 bases at J, with 11 bases between the two ends. Germline CDR1 is MGHDK and CDR2 is SYGVNS. The CDR3 is 14 amino acids. The CDR3 sequence is CASSERAGIEKLFF. CDR3 sequence (DNA): TGTGCCAGCAGTGAAAGGGCCGGGATTGAAAAACTGTTTTTT.

The chain couples TRBV15 to TRBJ2-1; no clear D gene. From germline, CDR1 is LNHNV and CDR2 YYDKDF (reference sequence). V was clipped by 2 bases and J by 0 bases, with 2 bases between them. The length of the CDR3 is 13 residues. CDR3 region: CATSRSSYNEQFF. The CDR3 DNA is TGTGCCACCAGCAGAAGCTCCTACAATGAGCAGTTCTTC.

V usage is TRBV19 and J usage is TRBJ1-2; 9 bases agree with TRBD1. The V and J ends lost 5 bases and 4 bases, in that order; junction bases with no gene match: 5. Germline values: CDR1 LNHDA, CDR2 SQIVND (reference sequence). The CDR3 is 14 residues long. CDR3 bases: TGTGCCAGTAGTGCGGGACAGGGCCGCTATGGCTACACCTTC. This sequence encodes CASSAGQGRYGYTF.